Below, one T cell receptor beta chain is given with its context. The sample is drawn from a study of technical replicates of blood from a few donors. The protocol was immunoSEQ multiplex PCR, while the TCRdb copy is restricted to in-frame clones and leaves out a portion. The sample includes fewer than 75,000 clones, about 92% seen only once; the top ten take 0.2% to 0.3%. The clonotype comes from a human donor in good health. Input material: T cells isolated from PBMCs.

CDR3 region: CASSYEVTVEAFF. In DNA form, the CDR3 reads TGTGCCAGCAGTTACGAGGTTACGGTTGAAGCTTTCTTT. This rearrangement joins TRBV6-5 to TRBJ1-1; D call uncertain. The germline CDR1 and CDR2 sequences are MNHEY and SVGAGI. V gave up 2 bases and J gave up 7 bases, with 11 bases separating them. This CDR3 is built from 13 residues.